These T cell receptor beta chains were read from a single sample in a study of T cells in Graves' hyperthyroidism and ophthalmopathy. TCRdb re-called the multiplex PCR reads through MiXCR, storing one row per CDR3 protein. This repertoire shows about 760,000 distinct CDR3 sequences, over 35% found once; its top ten account for around 29%. Sequences were obtained from blood. All receptors come from a woman aged 35 to 49 with Graves' hyperthyroidism. CDR3s include the opening cysteine and the closing phenylalanine or tryptophan. Each record gives: D gene, V gene, J gene, clone size, CDR3 DNA, CDR3 protein. The D gene is left open where the match is weak. Size is omitted from some rows. Given values are once, few, many or a class for expanded clones.

D gene: .; V gene: TRBV5-8; J gene: TRBJ2-5; clone size: .; CDR3 DNA: TGTGCCAGCAGCTTGGCACAGGGGAGGGGAGAGACCCAGTACTTC; CDR3 protein: CASSLAQGRGETQYF
D gene: TRBD2; V gene: TRBV20-1; J gene: TRBJ2-5; clone size: .; CDR3 DNA: TGCAGTGCCACACCCGAGGGGCTAGCGGGGAAAGAGACCCAGTACTTC; CDR3 protein: CSATPEGLAGKETQYF
D gene: .; V gene: TRBV29-1; J gene: TRBJ2-7; clone size: .; CDR3 DNA: TGCAGCGTTGAAGTCCCCAGGAGCTACGAGCAGTACTTC; CDR3 protein: CSVEVPRSYEQYF
D gene: .; V gene: TRBV10-3; J gene: TRBJ1-1; clone size: many; CDR3 DNA: TGTGCCATCAGAATCACAGGAGACACTGAAGCTTTCTTT; CDR3 protein: CAIRITGDTEAFF
D gene: .; V gene: TRBV15; J gene: TRBJ1-2; clone size: many; CDR3 DNA: TGTGCCACCAGCAGAGAAGATTTAGGCAGTGTCTATGGTGGCTACACCTTC; CDR3 protein: CATSREDLGSVYGGYTF
D gene: .; V gene: TRBV6-5; J gene: TRBJ2-5; clone size: .; CDR3 DNA: TGTGCCAGCAGTTACGTTCCAGGGACATTCCAAGAGACCCAGTACTTC; CDR3 protein: CASSYVPGTFQETQYF
D gene: .; V gene: TRBV12-3/TRBV12-4; J gene: TRBJ2-2; clone size: .; CDR3 DNA: TGTGCCAGCAGTTTCGGGTTACGAGGGGAGCTGTTTTTT; CDR3 protein: CASSFGLRGELFF
D gene: TRBD2; V gene: TRBV28; J gene: TRBJ2-7; clone size: .; CDR3 DNA: TGTGCCAGCGAGGCGGGGGGGGCTGACGAGCAGTACTTC; CDR3 protein: CASEAGGADEQYF
D gene: TRBD1; V gene: TRBV12-3/TRBV12-4; J gene: TRBJ1-5; clone size: many; CDR3 DNA: TGTGCCAGCAGCTTCGGGACAGGGGATCAGCCCCAGCATTTT; CDR3 protein: CASSFGTGDQPQHF
D gene: .; V gene: TRBV6-5; J gene: TRBJ1-1; clone size: .; CDR3 DNA: TGTGCCAGCAGGAAAGATGTCCTGGGGACTGAAGCTTTCTTT; CDR3 protein: CASRKDVLGTEAFF
D gene: .; V gene: TRBV6-5; J gene: TRBJ2-7; clone size: few; CDR3 DNA: TGTGCCAGCACCCTAAACCGGGACTTAGACTACGAGCAGTACTTC; CDR3 protein: CASTLNRDLDYEQYF
D gene: TRBD1; V gene: TRBV29-1; J gene: TRBJ1-2; clone size: once; CDR3 DNA: TGCAGCGTCGAAAAAGCCGGGACAGACGTTGGCTACACCTTC; CDR3 protein: CSVEKAGTDVGYTF
D gene: .; V gene: TRBV10-3; J gene: TRBJ1-1; clone size: .; CDR3 DNA: TGTGCCATCAGTGAGTCTGAAGCTTTCTTT; CDR3 protein: CAISESEAFF
D gene: .; V gene: TRBV6-5; J gene: TRBJ2-7; clone size: .; CDR3 DNA: TGTGCCAGCTCACCCGGGCCCGGGAGCGAGCAGTACTTC; CDR3 protein: CASSPGPGSEQYF